The 17 T cell receptor beta chains below all came from one sample that was sequenced in a study of cytomegalovirus exposure and HLA in healthy donors. The PCR ran on 60 Vbeta and 13 Jbeta primers. Using immunoSEQ multiplex PCR, the repertoire was profiled, and TCRdb retains in-frame clones only, with some absent. The sample lists under 200,000 clones; around 68% were seen once. Sequencing was performed on PBMCs. These receptors all come from a woman between 40 and 50 years old in good health and CMV-seropositive.

To note about this clone: In the same sample, other DNA sequences code for this CDR3. The chain employs TRBV7-2 and TRBJ2-1; a weak D match, TRBD2 (6 bases). This CDR3 comprises 14 residues. V shed 5 bases and J shed 3 bases, with 11 bases lying between them. Per germline, CDR1 SGHTA and CDR2 FQGNSA. CDR3 sequence (DNA): TGTGCCAGCAGCCCCGGGCGGGGCTACAATGAGCAGTTCTTC. Translated: CASSPGRGYNEQFF.

The rearrangement joins TRBV19 to TRBJ2-5; 7 bases are shared with TRBD1. V lost 0 bases and J lost 5; bases outside the gene matches: 6. This CDR3 comprises 15 residues. The germline V gene encodes CDR1 LNHDA and CDR2 SQIVND (reference sequence). In DNA form, the CDR3 reads TGTGCCAGTAGTATAGATAGAGGGGGCCTGGAGACCCAGTACTTC. It yields the protein CASSIDRGGLETQYF. The full variable domain, completed using reference TRBV19 and TRBJ2-5, is DGGITQSPKYLFRKEGQNVTLSCEQNLNHDAMYWYRQDPGQGLRLIYYSQIVNDFQKGDIAEGYSVSREKKESFPLTVTSAQKNPTAFYLCASSIDRGGLETQYFGPGTRLLVL.

CDR3 loop: CASSLGQGFTEAFF. In DNA, the CDR3 is TGTGCCAGCAGCTTGGGCCAGGGGTTCACTGAAGCTTTCTTT. V is TRBV5-6 and J is TRBJ1-1, with D possibly being TRBD1 (6 bases). This CDR3 is built from 14 residues. The germline gives CDR1 SGHDT, CDR2 YYEEEE. V was pared by 0 bases and J by 4 bases, with 10 bases between.

The J gene is TRBJ2-1, the V gene TRBV5-4, with 12 nucleotides matching TRBD2. The germline V gene encodes CDR1 SGHNT and CDR2 YYREEE (reference sequence). Trimming removed 1 base from V and 8 bases from J; junction bases left unmatched: 4. CDR3 length: 15 residues. The CDR3 spells CASSLMTSGSYEQFF. The CDR3 nucleotides are TGTGCCAGCAGCTTGATGACTAGCGGGAGCTATGAGCAGTTCTTC.

This clone was observed a handful of times. The chain joins TRBV5-1 to TRBJ1-5, with 9 bases matching TRBD1. The CDR3 runs 14 residues. Trimming took 2 bases from V and 5 from J; bases not matched to a gene: 2. The germline gives CDR1 SGHRS, CDR2 YFSETQ. The CDR3 sequence is CASSFGTGYQPQHF. CDR3 sequence (DNA): TGCGCCAGCAGCTTTGGGACAGGGTATCAGCCCCAGCATTTT.

J is TRBJ1-2 and V is TRBV6-6, with TRBD1 as a possible D gene (5 bases). The V end lost 7 bases, the J end lost 4 bases, and 16 bases lay between the germline ends. Germline CDR1 reads MNHNY; CDR2 reads SVGAGI (reference sequence). The length of the CDR3 is 14 residues. CDR3 DNA sequence: TGTGCCAGCAACCCCCAGGGTGGCGGCTATGGCTACACCTTC. It codes for CASNPQGGGYGYTF.

The chain employs TRBV5-4 and TRBJ2-3; 8 nucleotides line up with TRBD2. The CDR3 contains 15 residues. Per germline, CDR1 SGHNT and CDR2 YYREEE (reference sequence). After removal of 1 base from V and 4 bases from J, the junction contained 5 bases not matched to a gene. The DNA for the CDR3 is TGTGCCAGCAGCTTGTCCGGGACTAGATCAGATACGCAGTATTTT. This sequence encodes CASSLSGTRSDTQYF.

This clone was observed a single time. The V and J genes are TRBV5-4 and TRBJ2-3; 12 nucleotides agree with TRBD2. Trimming at V came to 4 bases and at J to 4 bases, leaving 19 bases not matched to a gene. The CDR3 extends over 20 amino acids. Germline lookup yields CDR1 SGHNT and CDR2 YYREEE (reference sequence). The CDR3 DNA reads as TGTGCCAGCAGCCGCGGACTAGCGGGACCTTTACTTACCTCCGCAGATACGCAGTATTTT. Translating gives CASSRGLAGPLLTSADTQYF.

This clone was seen only once. This chain joins TRBV10-3 and TRBJ2-2, with D uncertain. CDR3 length: 13 residues. CDR1 and CDR2 (germline): ENHRY, SYGVKD. The V end was cut by 0 bases, the J end by 5 bases, with 4 bases between. The CDR3 bases are TGTGCCATCAGTGAGTCCGTTACCGGGGAGCTGTTTTTT. It is translated as CAISESVTGELFF.

This clone was seen more than once but under ten times. The rearrangement uses TRBV6-5 and TRBJ2-6; possibly TRBD2 for D (5 bases). From germline, CDR1 is MNHEY and CDR2 SVGAGI. V lost 4 bases, J lost 2 bases, and 9 bases lay in between. The CDR3 runs to 15 residues. Here the CDR3 DNA reads TGTGCCAGCAGTTCTAGAGGGACTGGGGCCAACGTCCTGACTTTC. Translated: CASSSRGTGANVLTF.

As to this clone: Mismatch with germline at one junction end may stem from a read error. This chain links TRBV28 with TRBJ1-3; 7 positions agree with TRBD1. CDR1 MDHEN and CDR2 SYDVKM come from the germline V gene. This CDR3 contains 12 residues. The CDR3 DNA reads as TGTGCCAGCAGTTTAGATCGACAGGGAGAAAATTTT. This encodes CASSLDRQGENF.

This clone has only one observation. The rearrangement uses TRBV7-9 and TRBJ1-5, with D possibly TRBD1 on 5 matching bases. The germline gives CDR1 SEHNR, CDR2 FQNEAQ (reference sequence). This CDR3 has 17 residues. Between the trimmed V and J ends, which lost 5 bases and 0 bases, there was a span of 17 bases. The CDR3 sequence is CASSPSWGVNSNQPQHF. DNA of the CDR3: TGTGCCAGCAGCCCCTCATGGGGGGTTAATAGCAATCAGCCCCAGCATTTT. The entire variable domain, with the rest obtained from reference TRBV7-9 and TRBJ1-5, is as follows: DTGVSQNPRHKITKRGQNVTFRCDPISEHNRLYWYRQTLGQGPEFLTYFQNEAQLEKSRLLSDRFSAERPKGSFSTLEIQRTEQGDSAMYLCASSPSWGVNSNQPQHFGDGTRLSIL.

Of note for this clone: One end of the junction fails to match germline, which may point to a read error. The J gene is TRBJ1-6, the V gene TRBV5-4; D gene unclear. Germline V gene sequence: CDR1 SGHNT, CDR2 YYREEE (reference sequence). This CDR3 is built from 15 residues. The CDR3 protein is CASSTSGIVDSPLNF. The CDR3 DNA is TGTGCCAGCAGCACCTCCGGGATAGTGGATTCACCCCTCAACTTT.

V is TRBV29-1 and J is TRBJ2-7; possibly TRBD1 for D (6 bases). V was pared by 2 bases and J by 3 bases, with 8 bases between. The CDR3 runs to 12 residues. CDR1 and CDR2 (germline): SQVTM, ANQGSEA. The DNA for the CDR3 is TGCAGCGTTGAACAGGGGAACTACGAGCAGTACTTC. Translating it yields CSVEQGNYEQYF.

The chain has TRBV6-5 and TRBJ1-1; the D gene is possibly TRBD1 (5 bases). There are 14 residues in the CDR3. Germline CDR1 reads MNHEY; CDR2 reads SVGAGI. The V gene lost 2 bases and the J gene lost 3 bases, with 10 bases spanning the gap. The DNA of the CDR3 is TGTGCCAGCAGTTACGGTGGCAGGGACACTGAAGCTTTCTTT. Translating it yields CASSYGGRDTEAFF.

The gene calls are TRBV4-3 and TRBJ2-3, with D unresolved. The CDR3 covers 17 residues. The V and J ends lost 0 bases and 2 bases respectively, with 15 bases between them. Germline CDR1 reads LGHNA; CDR2 reads YSLEER. The CDR3 region is CASSQDRLSADTDTQYF. In DNA form, the CDR3 reads TGCGCCAGCAGCCAAGATAGGTTGTCGGCGGACACAGATACGCAGTATTTT.

With regard to this clone: This specimen includes other DNA sequences encoding the same CDR3. The V and J genes are TRBV4-2 and TRBJ2-2, with 7 bases matching TRBD1. With 1 base clipped from V and 5 bases from J, the junction kept 7 bases outside the gene matches. This CDR3 is 16 amino acids long. Looked up from germline, CDR1 is LGHNA and CDR2 is YNFKEQ. The DNA of the CDR3 is TGTGCCAGCAGCCAAGGTTACAGGGGACGGACCGGGGAGCTGTTTTTT. Translated: CASSQGYRGRTGELFF.